This T cell receptor beta chain was captured by sequencing in a study of response to subunit inactivated influenza vaccine. Study observations and caveats: Only a handful of new T cells, the authors suggested, are recruited with each seasonal influenza vaccination.

In TCRdb, the RT-PCR reads were re-called with MiXCR into one record per CDR3 protein. The top ten clones hold roughly a tenth of a sample with more than 600,000 distinct CDR3 sequences, about 18% of them seen once. This clonotype showed up many times. Its specificity is unknown. This sequence originates from a man in his fifties who received an inactivated influenza vaccine. The sequences come from PBMCs from blood, collected more than 4 days after vaccination.

DNA of the CDR3: TGCGCCAGCAGCTTGAGGCAGGGTGGCTCCTACGAGCAGTACTTC. Protein: CASSLRQGGSYEQYF. V and J are TRBV5-1 and TRBJ2-7; possibly TRBD1 for D (5 bases). Looked up from germline, CDR1 is SGHRS and CDR2 is YFSETQ. The CDR3 consists of 15 residues. Trimming cost V 1 base and J 0 bases, with 11 bases left between them.